These T cell receptor beta chains were read from a single sample in a study of cytomegalovirus exposure and HLA in healthy donors. Clones were sequenced by immunoSEQ multiplex PCR, and TCRdb holds only the in-frame ones, with some missing. The sample lists 200,000 or so clones, about 76% occurring once. Sequenced input: PBMCs. The receptors derive from a male donor in good health and CMV-seropositive. CDR3s include the opening cysteine and the closing phenylalanine or tryptophan. A D gene is named only where the DNA matches it firmly. The size field is filled for only some rows; it gives once, few, many or a size class.

j_gene,d_gene,abundance,v_gene,CDR3aa,CDR3nt
TRBJ2-6,.,.,TRBV7-2,CASSLVSGANVLTF,TGTGCCAGCAGTCTAGTCTCTGGGGCCAACGTCCTGACTTTC
TRBJ2-5,TRBD2,.,TRBV7-9,CASSLSGGQETQYF,TGTGCCAGCAGCTTAAGCGGGGGGCAAGAGACCCAGTACTTC
TRBJ2-5,.,.,TRBV11-2,CASSPPPAQETQYF,TGTGCCAGCAGCCCGCCCCCAGCGCAAGAGACCCAGTACTTC
TRBJ1-5,.,.,TRBV19,CASVVQGLNQPQHF,TGTGCCAGTGTGGTACAGGGTCTTAATCAGCCCCAGCATTTT
TRBJ2-3,TRBD1,.,TRBV7-8,CASRSGTGPQDTQYF,TGTGCCAGCAGATCCGGGACAGGGCCACAAGATACGCAGTATTTT
TRBJ2-1,.,once,TRBV5-1,CASSHGQFYNEQFF,TGCGCCAGCAGCCATGGACAGTTTTACAATGAGCAGTTCTTC
TRBJ1-4,TRBD1,.,TRBV30,CAWNPPGQGEEKLFF,TGTGCCTGGAATCCCCCGGGACAGGGTGAGGAAAAACTGTTTTTT
TRBJ1-3,.,few,TRBV27,CASSWRLTGPGNTIYF,TGTGCCAGCAGTTGGCGGTTGACGGGTCCAGGAAACACCATATATTTT
TRBJ2-1,.,.,TRBV7-9,CSSSPPGLLNNEQFF,TGTTCCAGCAGCCCACCGGGACTCCTGAACAATGAGCAGTTCTTC
TRBJ1-4,TRBD1,.,TRBV7-2,CASSLDRGGKKLFF,TGTGCCAGCAGCTTAGACAGGGGGGGGAAAAAACTGTTTTTT
TRBJ1-1,.,.,TRBV27,CASSFSTTREAFF,TGTGCCAGCAGTTTCAGTACTACAAGAGAAGCTTTCTTT
TRBJ1-2,TRBD1,.,TRBV30,CAWSKTGTAALTGGYTF,TGTGCCTGGAGTAAAACCGGGACAGCGGCCCTTACGGGGGGCTACACCTTC
TRBJ1-2,TRBD1,.,TRBV28,CASREGAGGFYGYTF,TGTGCCAGCCGAGAGGGGGCAGGGGGCTTTTATGGCTACACCTTC
TRBJ2-2,.,.,TRBV4-2,CASSQATGMELFF,TGTGCCAGCAGCCAAGCGACGGGAATGGAGCTGTTTTTT
TRBJ2-5,.,once,TRBV7-2,CASSLGLRNLETQYF,TGTGCCAGCAGCTTGGGACTCCGAAACCTCGAGACCCAGTACTTC
TRBJ1-1,.,.,TRBV5-4,CASSLGGQLRTEAFF,TGTGCCAGCAGCTTGGGAGGACAGTTGAGGACTGAAGCTTTCTTT
TRBJ2-3,.,.,TRBV11-2,CASSLEWLAGADTQYF,TGTGCCAGCAGCTTAGAGTGGCTAGCCGGGGCAGATACGCAGTATTTT
TRBJ1-4,.,.,TRBV29-1,CSANRDTNEKLFF,TGCAGCGCAAACCGGGACACAAATGAAAAACTGTTTTTT
TRBJ1-4,.,.,TRBV5-1,CASSPTGNPGEKLFF,TGCGCCAGCAGCCCTACAGGGAACCCAGGGGAAAAACTGTTTTTT
TRBJ1-5,TRBD1,once,TRBV6-6,CASSYPQGVLPQHF,TGTGCCAGCAGTTACCCACAGGGGGTTCTGCCCCAGCATTTT
TRBJ1-1,.,.,TRBV7-7,CASSLKSRKGGTEAFF,TGTGCCAGCAGCTTAAAAAGTCGAAAGGGAGGGACTGAAGCTTTCTTT
TRBJ2-5,TRBD2,.,TRBV23-1,CASTPELAGRQETQYF,TGCGCCAGCACCCCGGAACTAGCGGGGCGCCAAGAGACCCAGTACTTC
TRBJ2-2,.,.,TRBV4-1,CASSPLAPNTGELFF,TGCGCCAGCAGCCCTCTAGCGCCGAACACCGGGGAGCTGTTTTTT
TRBJ1-3,.,.,TRBV5-4,CASSLTGPSGNTIYF,TGTGCCAGCAGCTTGACGGGTCCCTCTGGAAACACCATATATTTT
TRBJ2-7,TRBD1,few,TRBV9,CASSVAGTGIGEQYF,TGTGCCAGCAGCGTAGCTGGGACAGGCATCGGCGAGCAGTACTTC
TRBJ2-1,.,once,TRBV15,CATSRIAEAYNEQFF,TGTGCCACCAGCAGAATAGCAGAGGCTTACAATGAGCAGTTCTTC
TRBJ2-7,TRBD2,once,TRBV7-2,CASSFQRGYYEQYF,TGTGCCAGCAGCTTTCAGCGGGGGTACTACGAGCAGTACTTC
TRBJ2-3,.,few,TRBV6-5,CASSYSLFTRDTQYF,TGTGCCAGCAGTTACTCATTATTCACTCGAGATACGCAGTATTTT
TRBJ2-1,.,.,TRBV6-1,CATLLVAPPYEQFF,TGTGCCACCCTACTAGTGGCCCCCCCATATGAGCAGTTCTTC
TRBJ1-1,.,.,TRBV11-2,CASSLEGGITEAFF,TGTGCCAGCAGCTTAGAAGGGGGAATCACTGAAGCTTTCTTT
TRBJ2-3,.,.,TRBV5-1,CASSSGGTDTQYF,TGCGCCAGCAGCTCGGGGGGCACAGATACGCAGTATTTT
TRBJ1-6,TRBD1,.,TRBV6-5,CASSDGTGAPPLHF,TGTGCCAGCAGTGATGGGACAGGGGCTCCACCCCTCCACTTT
TRBJ2-7,TRBD1,.,TRBV4-3,CASSQEGQARYEQYF,TGCGCCAGCAGCCAAGAAGGACAGGCACGGTACGAGCAGTACTTC
TRBJ2-3,TRBD2,.,TRBV6-1,CASSARSGGGTDTQYF,TGTGCCAGCAGTGCTCGGAGCGGGGGGGGCACAGATACGCAGTATTTT
TRBJ1-4,.,.,TRBV4-2,CASSPPGGNEKLFF,TGTGCCAGCAGCCCCCCCGGCGGTAATGAAAAACTGTTTTTT
TRBJ2-5,.,.,TRBV7-3,CASSPGPSETQYF,TGTGCCAGCAGCCCTGGGCCCTCGGAGACCCAGTACTTC
TRBJ1-4,TRBD1,.,TRBV5-1,CASSLRQGGNEKLFF,TGCGCCAGCAGCTTAAGACAGGGGGGGAATGAAAAACTGTTTTTT
TRBJ2-7,.,.,TRBV5-4,CDSSLGGGEQYF,TGTGACAGCAGCTTGGGGGGAGGCGAGCAGTACTTC
TRBJ2-2,.,.,TRBV4-2,CASSQDSEFSGELFF,TGTGCCAGCAGCCAAGATTCCGAGTTTTCCGGGGAGCTGTTTTTT
TRBJ2-1,TRBD2,.,TRBV9,CASSVRWAGGNEQFF,TGTGCCAGCAGCGTAAGGTGGGCGGGAGGTAATGAGCAGTTCTTC
TRBJ2-7,.,.,TRBV7-8,CASSLGAGSSYEQYF,TGTGCCAGCAGCTTAGGTGCGGGTTCCTCCTACGAGCAGTACTTC
TRBJ2-5,TRBD2,few,TRBV18,CASSPGRQETQYF,TGTGCCAGCTCCCCCGGGAGGCAAGAGACCCAGTACTTC
TRBJ2-7,TRBD1,.,TRBV4-3,CASSPTGLTSEQYF,TGCGCCAGCAGCCCGACAGGGCTTACTTCCGAGCAGTACTTC
TRBJ2-7,TRBD1,.,TRBV6-5,CASRNPGQAYEQYF,TGTGCCAGCAGGAATCCGGGACAGGCCTACGAGCAGTACTTC
TRBJ2-7,.,.,TRBV5-4,CASSFANQGGEQYF,TGTGCCAGCAGCTTTGCCAACCAGGGCGGCGAGCAGTACTTC
TRBJ2-1,.,.,TRBV9,CASSVAGHPNEQFF,TGTGCCAGCAGCGTAGCGGGACACCCCAATGAGCAGTTCTTC
TRBJ2-7,TRBD2,.,TRBV5-1,CASSSRRATSGYYEQYF,TGCGCCAGCAGCTCCCGGCGGGCGACTAGCGGTTACTACGAGCAGTACTTC
TRBJ2-7,TRBD1,few,TRBV6-5,CASSYGTESYEQYF,TGTGCCAGCAGTTACGGGACAGAATCCTACGAGCAGTACTTC
TRBJ2-3,.,.,TRBV11-3,CASSLVSGSRTDTQYF,TGTGCCAGCAGCTTAGTCAGCGGCTCCCGCACAGATACGCAGTATTTT
TRBJ1-5,.,.,TRBV6-5,CASSYFAQNQPQHF,TGTGCCAGCAGTTACTTTGCACAGAATCAGCCCCAGCATTTT
TRBJ1-1,.,.,TRBV4-1,CASSPADTQNTEAFF,TGCGCCAGCAGCCCGGCTGACACCCAGAACACTGAAGCTTTCTTT
TRBJ2-2,TRBD2,.,TRBV18,CASGRASGETGELFF,TGTGCCAGCGGCCGGGCTAGCGGGGAGACCGGGGAGCTGTTTTTT
TRBJ1-2,.,.,TRBV28,CASSSSSGRYYGYTF,TGTGCCAGCAGTTCATCGAGTGGCAGGTACTATGGCTACACCTTC
TRBJ1-5,.,.,TRBV7-2,CASSPILTGGRYQPQHF,TGTGCCAGCAGCCCCATCCTGACAGGAGGCCGCTATCAGCCCCAGCATTTT
TRBJ2-7,.,.,TRBV28,CASRTLSYEQYF,TGTGCCAGCAGGACACTTAGCTACGAGCAGTACTTC
TRBJ2-7,TRBD2,.,TRBV5-5,CASSLSGRDGYEQYF,TGTGCCAGCAGCTTGAGTGGGAGGGATGGGTACGAGCAGTACTTC
TRBJ1-6,TRBD1,.,TRBV7-9,CASSSGQNNSPLHF,TGTGCCAGCAGCTCGGGACAGAATAATTCACCCCTCCACTTT
TRBJ2-1,TRBD1,.,TRBV19,CASSIVPWDRGLYNEQFF,TGTGCCAGTAGTATAGTCCCTTGGGACAGGGGGCTATACAATGAGCAGTTCTTC